The text below deals with one T cell receptor (beta chain). These data are taken from a study of T cell changes during pregnancy in multiple sclerosis. Some clones are missing from TCRdb's copy, which holds only in-frame ones; the method was immunoSEQ multiplex PCR. This table has tens of thousands of clones, roughly nine tenths appearing once. Germline V gene sequence: CDR1 MNHNS, CDR2 SASEGT. This CDR3 is built from 13 residues. V lost 8 bases to trimming and J lost 6 bases, with 16 bases between them. The chain links TRBV6-1 to TRBJ1-2; D possibly corresponds to TRBD1 (5 bases). The material sequenced was CD8+ T cells from peripheral blood mononuclear cells, taken before pregnancy. The clonotype originates from a female donor with multiple sclerosis, enrolled in a pregnancy study. The CDR3 nucleotides read TGTGCCAGCTTACAGGCCCACCAAGATGGCTACACCTTC. This translates into CASLQAHQDGYTF.